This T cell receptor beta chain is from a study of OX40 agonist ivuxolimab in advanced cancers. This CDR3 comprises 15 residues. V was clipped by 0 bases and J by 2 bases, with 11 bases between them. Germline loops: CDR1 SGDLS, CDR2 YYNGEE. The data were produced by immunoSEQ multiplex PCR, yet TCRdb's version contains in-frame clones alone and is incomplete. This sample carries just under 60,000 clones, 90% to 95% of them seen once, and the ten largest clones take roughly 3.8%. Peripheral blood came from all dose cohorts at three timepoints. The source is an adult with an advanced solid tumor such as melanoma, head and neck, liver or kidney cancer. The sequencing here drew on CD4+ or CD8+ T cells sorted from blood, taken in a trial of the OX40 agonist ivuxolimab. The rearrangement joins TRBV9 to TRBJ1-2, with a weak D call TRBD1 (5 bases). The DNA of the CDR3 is TGTGCCAGCAGCGTAGCTTTTGGGGGAAACTATGGCTACACCTTC. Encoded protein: CASSVAFGGNYGYTF.